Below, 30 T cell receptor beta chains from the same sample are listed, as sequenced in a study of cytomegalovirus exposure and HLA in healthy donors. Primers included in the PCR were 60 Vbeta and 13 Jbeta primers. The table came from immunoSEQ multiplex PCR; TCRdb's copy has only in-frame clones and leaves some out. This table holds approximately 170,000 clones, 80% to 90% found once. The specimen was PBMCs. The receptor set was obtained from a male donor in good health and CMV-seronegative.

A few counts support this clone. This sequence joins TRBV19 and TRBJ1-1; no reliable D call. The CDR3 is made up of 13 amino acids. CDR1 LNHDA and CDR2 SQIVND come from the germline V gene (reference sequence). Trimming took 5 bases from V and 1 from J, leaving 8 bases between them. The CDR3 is CASSETKNTEAFF. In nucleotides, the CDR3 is TGTGCCAGTAGTGAAACTAAGAACACTGAAGCTTTCTTT.

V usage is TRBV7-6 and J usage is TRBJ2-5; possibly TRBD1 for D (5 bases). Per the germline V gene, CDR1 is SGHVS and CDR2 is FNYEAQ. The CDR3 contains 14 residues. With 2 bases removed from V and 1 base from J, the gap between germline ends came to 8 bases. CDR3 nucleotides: TGTGCCAGCAGCTTAAGGGGTCCCCAAGAGACCCAGTACTTC. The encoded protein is CASSLRGPQETQYF. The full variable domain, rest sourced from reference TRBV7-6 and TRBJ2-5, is GAGVSQSPRYKVTKRGQDVALRCDPISGHVSLYWYRQALGQGPEFLTYFNYEAQQDKSGLPNDRFSAERPEGSISTLTIQRTEQRDSAMYRCASSLRGPQETQYFGPGTRLLVL.

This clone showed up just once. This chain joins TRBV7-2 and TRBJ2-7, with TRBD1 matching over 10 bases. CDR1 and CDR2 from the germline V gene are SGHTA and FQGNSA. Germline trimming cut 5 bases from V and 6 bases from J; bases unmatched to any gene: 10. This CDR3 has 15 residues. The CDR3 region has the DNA TGTGCCAGCAGCACAAGACAGGGGGCAGCCGGCGAGCAGTACTTC. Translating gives CASSTRQGAAGEQYF.

DNA of the CDR3: TGCGCCAGCAGCCCTCCCGCAGGGGCTAATGAAAAACTGTTTTTT. Its protein product is CASSPPAGANEKLFF. The rearrangement links TRBV4-1 to TRBJ1-4; the D gene is possibly TRBD1 (6 bases). The germline CDR1 and CDR2 sequences are MGHRA and YSYEKL. CDR3 length equals 15 residues. V was shortened by 4 bases and J by 3 bases, with 12 bases between the two germline ends.

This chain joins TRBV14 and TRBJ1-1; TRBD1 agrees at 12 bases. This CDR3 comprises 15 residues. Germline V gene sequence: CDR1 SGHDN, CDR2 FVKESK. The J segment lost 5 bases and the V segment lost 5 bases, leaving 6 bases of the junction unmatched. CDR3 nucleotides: TGTGCCAGCAGCTTTCGGGACAGGGGGCGGACTGAAGCTTTCTTT. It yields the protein CASSFRDRGRTEAFF.

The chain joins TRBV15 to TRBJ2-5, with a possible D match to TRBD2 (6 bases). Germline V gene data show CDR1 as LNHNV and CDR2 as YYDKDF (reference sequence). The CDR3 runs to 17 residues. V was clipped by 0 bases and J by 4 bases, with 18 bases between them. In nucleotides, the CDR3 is TGTGCCACCAGCAGAGATCCGACTAGTTCAACCGGAGAGACCCAGTACTTC. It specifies CATSRDPTSSTGETQYF.

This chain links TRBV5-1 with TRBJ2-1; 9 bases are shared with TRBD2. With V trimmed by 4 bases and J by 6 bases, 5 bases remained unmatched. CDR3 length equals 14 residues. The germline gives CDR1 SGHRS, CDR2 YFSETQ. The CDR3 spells CASSRGTSSNEQFF. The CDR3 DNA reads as TGCGCCAGCAGCAGAGGGACTAGCTCCAATGAGCAGTTCTTC. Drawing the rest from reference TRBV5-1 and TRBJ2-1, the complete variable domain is KAGVTQTPRYLIKTRGQQVTLSCSPISGHRSVSWYQQTPGQGLQFLFEYFSETQRNKGNFPGRFSGRQFSNSRSEMNVSTLELGDSALYLCASSRGTSSNEQFFGPGTRLTVL.

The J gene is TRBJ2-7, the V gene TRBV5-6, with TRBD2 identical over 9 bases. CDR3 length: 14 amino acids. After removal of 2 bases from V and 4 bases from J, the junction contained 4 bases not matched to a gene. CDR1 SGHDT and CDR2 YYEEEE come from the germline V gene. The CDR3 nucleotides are TGTGCCAGCAGCTTCCCTAGCGGGAAGTACGAGCAGTACTTC. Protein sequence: CASSFPSGKYEQYF.

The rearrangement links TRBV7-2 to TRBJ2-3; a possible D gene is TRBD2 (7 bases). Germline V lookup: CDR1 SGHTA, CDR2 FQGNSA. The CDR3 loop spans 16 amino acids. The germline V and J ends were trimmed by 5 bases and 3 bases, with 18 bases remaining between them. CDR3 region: CASSLEGGLRTDTQYF. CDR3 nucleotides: TGTGCCAGCAGCCTAGAGGGGGGGCTGAGGACAGATACGCAGTATTTT.

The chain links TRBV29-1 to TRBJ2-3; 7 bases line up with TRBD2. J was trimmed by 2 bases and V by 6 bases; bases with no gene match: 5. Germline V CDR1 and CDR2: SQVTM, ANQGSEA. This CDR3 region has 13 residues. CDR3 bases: TGCAGCGTCGGGACTATCAACACAGATACGCAGTATTTT. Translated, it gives CSVGTINTDTQYF.

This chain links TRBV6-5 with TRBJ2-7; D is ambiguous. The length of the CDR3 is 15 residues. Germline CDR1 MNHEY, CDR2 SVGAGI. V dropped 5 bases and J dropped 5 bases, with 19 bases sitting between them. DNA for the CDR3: TGTGCCAGCAGTCCCCTAGGTTCTCTCGTCGACGAGCAGTACTTC. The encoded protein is CASSPLGSLVDEQYF.

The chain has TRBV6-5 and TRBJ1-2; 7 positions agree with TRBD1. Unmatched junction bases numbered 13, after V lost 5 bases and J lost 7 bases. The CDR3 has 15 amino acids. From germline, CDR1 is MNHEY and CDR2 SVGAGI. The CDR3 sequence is CASSTRDSYSLGYTF. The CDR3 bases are TGTGCCAGCAGTACCCGGGACAGTTATTCTCTTGGCTACACCTTC.

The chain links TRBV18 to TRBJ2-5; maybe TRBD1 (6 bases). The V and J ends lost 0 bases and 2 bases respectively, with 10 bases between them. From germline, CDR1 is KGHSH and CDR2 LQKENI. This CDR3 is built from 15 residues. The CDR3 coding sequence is TGTGCCAGCTCACCACCGTCAGGGGTTCAAGAGACCCAGTACTTC. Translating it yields CASSPPSGVQETQYF.

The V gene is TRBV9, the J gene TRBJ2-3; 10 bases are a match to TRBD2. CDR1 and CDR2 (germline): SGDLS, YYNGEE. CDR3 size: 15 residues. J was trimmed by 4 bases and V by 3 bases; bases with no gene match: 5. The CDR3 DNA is TGTGCCAGCAGCGCTAGCGGGAGTGGGGCAGATACGCAGTATTTT. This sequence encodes CASSASGSGADTQYF.

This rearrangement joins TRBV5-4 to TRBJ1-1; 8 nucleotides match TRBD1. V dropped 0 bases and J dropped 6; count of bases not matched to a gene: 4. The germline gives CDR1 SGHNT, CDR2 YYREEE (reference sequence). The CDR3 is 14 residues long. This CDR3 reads CASSLGTGISEAFF. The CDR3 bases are TGTGCCAGCAGCTTGGGGACAGGGATATCTGAAGCTTTCTTT.

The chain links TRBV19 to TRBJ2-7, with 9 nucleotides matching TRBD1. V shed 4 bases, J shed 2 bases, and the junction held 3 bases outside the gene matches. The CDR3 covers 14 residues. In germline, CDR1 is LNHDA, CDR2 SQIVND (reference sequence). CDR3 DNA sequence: TGTGCCAGTAGTACACAGGGGGCGCCCTACGAGCAGTACTTC. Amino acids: CASSTQGAPYEQYF.

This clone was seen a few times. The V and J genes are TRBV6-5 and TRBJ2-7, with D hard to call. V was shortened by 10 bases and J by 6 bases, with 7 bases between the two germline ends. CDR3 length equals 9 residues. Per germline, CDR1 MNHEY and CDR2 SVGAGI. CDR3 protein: CAKASEQYF. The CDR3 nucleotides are TGTGCCAAAGCTAGCGAGCAGTACTTC.

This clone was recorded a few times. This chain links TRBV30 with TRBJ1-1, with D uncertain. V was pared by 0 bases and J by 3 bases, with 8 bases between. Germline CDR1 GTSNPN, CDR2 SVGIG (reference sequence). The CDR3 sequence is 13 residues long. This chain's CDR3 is CAWSVGGDTEAFF. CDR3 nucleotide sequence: TGTGCCTGGAGTGTAGGCGGGGACACTGAAGCTTTCTTT.

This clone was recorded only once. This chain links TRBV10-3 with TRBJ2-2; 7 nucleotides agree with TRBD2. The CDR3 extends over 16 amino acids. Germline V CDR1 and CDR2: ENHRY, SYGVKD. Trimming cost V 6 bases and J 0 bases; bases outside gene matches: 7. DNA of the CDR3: TGTGCCATCAGGGAAACCGGGACTACGAACACCGGGGAGCTGTTTTTT. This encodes CAIRETGTTNTGELFF.

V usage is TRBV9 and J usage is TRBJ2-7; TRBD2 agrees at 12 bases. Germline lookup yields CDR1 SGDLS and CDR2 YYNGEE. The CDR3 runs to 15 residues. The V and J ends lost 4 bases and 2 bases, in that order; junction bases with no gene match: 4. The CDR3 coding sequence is TGTGCCAGCAGCTCGCGGACTAGCGGGACCTACGAGCAGTACTTC. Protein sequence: CASSSRTSGTYEQYF.

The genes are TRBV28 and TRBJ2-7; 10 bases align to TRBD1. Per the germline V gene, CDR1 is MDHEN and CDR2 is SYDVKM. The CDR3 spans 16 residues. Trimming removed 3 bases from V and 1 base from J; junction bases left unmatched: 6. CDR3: CASSFGTGEDSYEQYF. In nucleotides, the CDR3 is TGTGCCAGCAGTTTTGGGACAGGGGAGGATTCCTACGAGCAGTACTTC.

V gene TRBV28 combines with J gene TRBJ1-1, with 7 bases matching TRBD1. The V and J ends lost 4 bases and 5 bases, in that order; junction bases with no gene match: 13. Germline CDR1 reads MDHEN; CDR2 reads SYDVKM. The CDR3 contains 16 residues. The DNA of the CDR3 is TGTGCCAGCAGTTCGCCGCGGACAGGAAAGAGGACTGAAGCTTTCTTT. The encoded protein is CASSSPRTGKRTEAFF.

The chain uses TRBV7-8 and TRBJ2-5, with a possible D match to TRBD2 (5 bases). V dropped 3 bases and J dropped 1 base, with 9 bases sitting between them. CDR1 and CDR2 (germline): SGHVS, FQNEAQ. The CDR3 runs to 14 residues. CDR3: CASSFPDFQETQYF. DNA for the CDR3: TGTGCCAGCAGCTTCCCGGACTTCCAAGAGACCCAGTACTTC.

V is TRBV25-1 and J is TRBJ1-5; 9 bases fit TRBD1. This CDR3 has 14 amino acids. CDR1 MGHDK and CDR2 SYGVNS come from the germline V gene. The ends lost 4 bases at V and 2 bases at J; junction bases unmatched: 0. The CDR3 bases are TGTGCCAGCAGTGGGACAGGGGGCAATCAGCCCCAGCATTTT. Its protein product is CASSGTGGNQPQHF.

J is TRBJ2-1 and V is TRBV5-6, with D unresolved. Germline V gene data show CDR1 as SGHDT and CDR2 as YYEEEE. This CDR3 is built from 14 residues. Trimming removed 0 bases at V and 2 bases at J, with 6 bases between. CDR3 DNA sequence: TGTGCCAGCAGCTTGGGGGCTGCCTACAATGAGCAGTTCTTC. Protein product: CASSLGAAYNEQFF. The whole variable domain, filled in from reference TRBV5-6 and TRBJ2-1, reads DAGVTQSPTHLIKTRGQQVTLRCSPKSGHDTVSWYQQALGQGPQFIFQYYEEEERQRGNFPDRFSGHQFPNYSSELNVNALLLGDSALYLCASSLGAAYNEQFFGPGTRLTVL.

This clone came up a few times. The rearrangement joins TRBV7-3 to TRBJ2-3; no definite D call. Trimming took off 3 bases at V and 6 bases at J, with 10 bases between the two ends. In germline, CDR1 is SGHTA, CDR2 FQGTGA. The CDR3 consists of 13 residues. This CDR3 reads CASSFAAGDTQYF. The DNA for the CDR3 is TGTGCCAGCAGCTTCGCTGCAGGCGATACGCAGTATTTT.

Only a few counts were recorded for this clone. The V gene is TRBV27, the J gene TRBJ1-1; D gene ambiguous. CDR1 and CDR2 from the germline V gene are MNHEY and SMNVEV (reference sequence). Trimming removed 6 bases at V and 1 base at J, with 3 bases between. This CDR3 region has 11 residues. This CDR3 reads CASRANTEAFF. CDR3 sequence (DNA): TGTGCCAGCAGGGCGAACACTGAAGCTTTCTTT.

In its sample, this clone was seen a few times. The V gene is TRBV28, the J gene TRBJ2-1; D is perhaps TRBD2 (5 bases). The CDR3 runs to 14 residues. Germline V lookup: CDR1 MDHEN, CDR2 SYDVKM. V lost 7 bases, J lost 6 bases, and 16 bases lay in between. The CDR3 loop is CASTHSSFGNEQFF. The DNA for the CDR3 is TGTGCCAGCACCCATTCTAGCTTCGGCAATGAGCAGTTCTTC.

The chain's CDR3 is CASSQTGGTGELFF. The CDR3 region has the DNA TGCGCCAGCAGCCAAACAGGGGGCACCGGGGAGCTGTTTTTT. The chain links TRBV4-3 to TRBJ2-2, with TRBD1 matching over 8 bases. The germline CDR1 and CDR2 sequences are LGHNA and YSLEER. This CDR3 contains 14 residues. V trimming: 2 bases; J trimming: 4 bases; junction bases outside the gene matches: 0.

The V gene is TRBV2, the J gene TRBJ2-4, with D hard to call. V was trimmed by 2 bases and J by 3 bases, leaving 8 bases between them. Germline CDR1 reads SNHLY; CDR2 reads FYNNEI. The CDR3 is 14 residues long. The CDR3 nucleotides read TGTGCCAGCAGTGAAACGTCGGGCAAAAACATTCAGTACTTC. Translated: CASSETSGKNIQYF.